Below, 12 T cell receptor beta chains from the same sample are listed, as sequenced in a study of cytomegalovirus exposure and HLA in healthy donors. The PCR employed 60 Vbeta primers together with 13 Jbeta primers. Sequenced by immunoSEQ multiplex PCR; TCRdb stores in-frame clones only, minus some. Counted here are about 160,000 clones, 70% to 80% occurring once; the ten biggest clones make up over 1%. The sample comprised PBMCs. These receptors were obtained from a woman aged 50 to 65 in good health and CMV-seronegative.

This chain connects TRBV29-1 to TRBJ2-3; D is perhaps TRBD1 (5 bases). Germline V lookup: CDR1 SQVTM, CDR2 ANQGSEA. This CDR3 has 15 amino acids. As DNA, the CDR3 is TGCACCACTACCTTCGGGCAGGGCCGCACAGATACGCAGTATTTT. Translation: CTTTFGQGRTDTQYF.

The V gene is TRBV28, the J gene TRBJ1-3, with 8 bases aligning to TRBD1. Germline V gene data show CDR1 as MDHEN and CDR2 as SYDVKM. The CDR3 spans 15 residues. Trimming removed 4 bases from V and 2 bases from J; junction bases left unmatched: 4. The DNA of the CDR3 is TGTGCCAGCAGTTCTTACAGGGGGGCTGGAAACACCATATATTTT. Protein: CASSSYRGAGNTIYF.

The chain links TRBV5-1 to TRBJ2-2, with 7 bases identical to TRBD1. Germline assignment: CDR1 SGHRS and CDR2 YFSETQ. The junction had 4 bases not matched to a gene; V was cut back by 2 bases and J by 3 bases. CDR3 size: 15 residues. The CDR3 sequence: CASSFTGVDTGELFF. CDR3 coding DNA: TGCGCCAGCAGCTTTACAGGGGTGGACACCGGGGAGCTGTTTTTT.

In nucleotides, the CDR3 is TGTGCCAGCAGCGACTCCGGGACTAGCGGGAGTCGCGAGCAGTTCTTC. Protein sequence: CASSDSGTSGSREQFF. The chain joins TRBV9 to TRBJ2-1; 14 bases are a match to TRBD2. The CDR3 runs 16 residues. J lost 10 bases, V lost 3 bases, and 9 bases had no gene match. CDR1 and CDR2 (germline): SGDLS, YYNGEE.

V gene TRBV7-9 combines with J gene TRBJ2-5, with TRBD1 matching 9 bases. The end of the DNA aligns better with TRBJ2-7, so the J call may be wrong. This CDR3 is built from 15 residues. Germline CDR1 is SEHNR and CDR2 is FQNEAQ (reference sequence). The CDR3 region is CASSLGGTGTYEQYF. For the CDR3, the DNA is TGTGCCAGCAGCTTAGGTGGGACAGGGACCTACGAGCAGTACTTC.

The rearrangement joins TRBV19 to TRBJ1-1, with 9 bases aligning to TRBD1. V was pared by 9 bases and J by 8 bases, with 10 bases of the junction left unmatched. Germline-derived CDR1 and CDR2 are LNHDA and SQIVND (reference sequence). The length of the CDR3 is 13 residues. In DNA, the CDR3 is TGTGCCAGCGAATCGGACAGGGGATCGGAAGCTTTCTTT. Translating gives CASESDRGSEAFF.

The chain joins TRBV7-2 to TRBJ2-1; TRBD2 aligns across 9 bases. V trimming: 5 bases; J trimming: 10 bases; junction bases outside the gene matches: 6. The germline CDR1 and CDR2 sequences are SGHTA and FQGNSA. The CDR3 spans 13 residues. CDR3: CASSLLAGDEQFF. In nucleotides, the CDR3 is TGTGCCAGCAGCCTGTTAGCGGGAGACGAGCAGTTCTTC.

The chain recombines TRBV29-1 with TRBJ2-3, with 9 bases that match TRBD2. Germline loops: CDR1 SQVTM, CDR2 ANQGSEA. This CDR3 is built from 13 residues. V was clipped by 4 bases and J by 5 bases; unmatched bases: 4. CDR3 nucleotides: TGCAGCGTTGTCGGACTAGCGAAAGATACGCAGTATTTT. This gives the protein CSVVGLAKDTQYF.

The chain employs TRBV6-5 and TRBJ1-5; no reliable D call. CDR1 and CDR2 from the germline V gene are MNHEY and SVGAGI. This CDR3 comprises 11 residues. Deletions cut 2 bases from V and 15 bases from J, with 11 bases between. CDR3 amino acids: CASSYQGVRHF. Here the CDR3 DNA reads TGTGCCAGCAGTTACCAAGGAGTCCGGCATTTT.

This clone has a handful of counts. V is TRBV5-5 and J is TRBJ2-3; 9 nucleotides match TRBD2. Losses at the gene ends were 5 bases for V and 2 bases for J; bases not matched to a gene: 6. CDR1 is SGHKS, CDR2 YYEKEE, per germline (reference sequence). This CDR3 comprises 15 residues. This chain's CDR3 is CASSPQREVTDTQYF. The CDR3, as DNA: TGTGCCAGCAGTCCTCAGCGGGAGGTCACAGATACGCAGTATTTT.

The genes are TRBV6-1 and TRBJ2-6; no clear D. Germline V lookup: CDR1 MNHNS, CDR2 SASEGT. CDR3 size: 15 residues. Between the trimmed V and J ends, which lost 5 bases and 0 bases, there was a span of 8 bases. CDR3 residues: CASSPDFSGANVLTF. DNA of the CDR3: TGTGCCAGCAGTCCCGACTTCTCTGGGGCCAACGTCCTGACTTTC.

This clone has a single count. The V call is TRBV7-9, the J call TRBJ2-5; TRBD2 matches 9 bases. Germline-derived CDR1 and CDR2 are SEHNR and FQNEAQ (reference sequence). CDR3 length: 14 amino acids. V was pared by 8 bases and J by 2 bases, with 6 bases of the junction left unmatched. In nucleotides, the CDR3 is TGTGCCAGCCCCCCCCTAGCGGGACAAGAGACCCAGTACTTC. As protein: CASPPLAGQETQYF.